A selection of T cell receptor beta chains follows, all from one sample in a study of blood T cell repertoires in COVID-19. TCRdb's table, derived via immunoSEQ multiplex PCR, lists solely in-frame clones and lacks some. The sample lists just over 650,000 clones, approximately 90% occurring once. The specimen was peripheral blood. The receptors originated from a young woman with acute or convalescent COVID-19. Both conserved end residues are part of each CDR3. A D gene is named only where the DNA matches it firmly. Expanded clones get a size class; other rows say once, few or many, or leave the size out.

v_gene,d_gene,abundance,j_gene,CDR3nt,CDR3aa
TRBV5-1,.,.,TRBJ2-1,TGCGCCAGCAGCCCAGGACAGACTTACAATGAGCAGTTCTTC,CASSPGQTYNEQFF
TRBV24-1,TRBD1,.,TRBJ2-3,TGTGCCACCAGTGTAGGGGACAGGGGAGGCCCAGATACGCAGTATTTT,CATSVGDRGGPDTQYF
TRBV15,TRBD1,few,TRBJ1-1,TGTGCCACCAGCAGAGGTGTGGGGACAGGGCGAGATACTGAAGCTTTCTTT,CATSRGVGTGRDTEAFF
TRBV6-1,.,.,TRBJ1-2,TGTGCCAGCAGTGAAGCCAGTTTTAGCGGGTGGAACGATGGCTACACCTTC,CASSEASFSGWNDGYTF
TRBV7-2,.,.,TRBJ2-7,TGTGCCAGCAGCTTAGGCGGTGTTACCTACGAGCAGTACTTC,CASSLGGVTYEQYF
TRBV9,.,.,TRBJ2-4,TGTGCCAGCAGCGTAGGGCAGGGTGACATTCAGTACTTC,CASSVGQGDIQYF
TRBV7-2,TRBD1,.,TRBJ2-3,TGTGCCAGCAGAGCAACCCCGGGGACAGTCACAGATACGCAGTATTTT,CASRATPGTVTDTQYF
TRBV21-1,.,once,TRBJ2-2,TGTGCCAGCAGCAAAAAAGGCCGGGACAGGGCTCCCGGGGAGCTGTTTTTT,CASSKKGRDRAPGELFF
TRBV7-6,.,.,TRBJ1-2,TGTGCCAGCAGCTTAGGACAGTTTAACTATGGCTACACCTTC,CASSLGQFNYGYTF
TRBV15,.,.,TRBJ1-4,TGTGCCACCAGCAGAGGTTGGCAGGGGAAAGAAGAACTGTTTTTT,CATSRGWQGKEELFF
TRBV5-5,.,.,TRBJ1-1,TGTGCCAGCAGCCCCTGGGGGGGGACGAACACTGAAGCTTTCTTT,CASSPWGGTNTEAFF
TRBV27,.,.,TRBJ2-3,TGTGCCAGCAGGGTCAGTTACACAGATACGCAGTATTTT,CASRVSYTDTQYF
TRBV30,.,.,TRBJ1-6,TGTGCCTGGACCCAGGGCGACGGTTCACCCCTCCACTTT,CAWTQGDGSPLHF
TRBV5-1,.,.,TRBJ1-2,TGCGCCAGCAGCTTACCGGGAGACGACTATGGCTACACCTTC,CASSLPGDDYGYTF
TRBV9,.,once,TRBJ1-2,TGTGCCAGCAGCGTCTACAGACAATCTAACTATGGCTACACCTTC,CASSVYRQSNYGYTF
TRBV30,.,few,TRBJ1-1,TGTGCCTGGAGTGTCCGGAACACTGAAGCTTTCTTT,CAWSVRNTEAFF
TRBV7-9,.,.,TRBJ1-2,TGTGCCAGCAGCGGTCCCGGACAGCCCAACTATGGCTACACCTTC,CASSGPGQPNYGYTF
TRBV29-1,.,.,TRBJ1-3,TGCAGCGGCGGGCTAAGAGGGGGAAACACCATATATTTT,CSGGLRGGNTIYF
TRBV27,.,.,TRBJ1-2,TGTGCCAGCAGGGAGACAGGCACCTGGAGTGGCTACACCTTC,CASRETGTWSGYTF
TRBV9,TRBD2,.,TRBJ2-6,TGTGCCAGCAGCGTAGGACTAGCGGGGGCTGGGGCCAACGTCCTGACTTTC,CASSVGLAGAGANVLTF
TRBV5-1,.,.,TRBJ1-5,TGCGCCAGCAGCCTCGAAGGGACACCTCAGCCCCAGCATTTT,CASSLEGTPQPQHF
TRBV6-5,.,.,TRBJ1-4,TGTGCCAGCACCGTACAGGGAAAAGGGGAAAAACTGTTTTTT,CASTVQGKGEKLFF
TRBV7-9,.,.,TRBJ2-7,TGTGCCAGCAGCTTAGCGTCAGGCCTCGAGCAGTACTTC,CASSLASGLEQYF
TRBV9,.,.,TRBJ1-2,TGTGCCAGCAGCCCAACCCTCGGGGGTGCCTATGGCTACACCTTC,CASSPTLGGAYGYTF
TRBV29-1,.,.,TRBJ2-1,TGCAGCGTTGAAGGAGTTCGCGGTGAGCAGTTCTTC,CSVEGVRGEQFF
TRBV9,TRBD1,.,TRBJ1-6,TGTGCCAGCAGCCGCGCCCGGGACAGCGGGGGGCCACCCCTCCACTTT,CASSRARDSGGPPLHF
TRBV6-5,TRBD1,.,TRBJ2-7,TGTGCCAGCGGCCAGGGGGCACCCTCCCTAGAGCAGTACTTC,CASGQGAPSLEQYF
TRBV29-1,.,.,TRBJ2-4,TGCAGCGTTGAAGAGGTGTTTGTGAGGTCCAAAAACATTCAGTACTTC,CSVEEVFVRSKNIQYF
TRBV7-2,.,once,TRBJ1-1,TGTGCCAGCAGTTCAACTATGAACACTGAAGCTTTCTTT,CASSSTMNTEAFF
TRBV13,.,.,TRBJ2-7,TGTGCCAGCAGCTTCCAGGGAAGGGGCGAGCAGTACTTC,CASSFQGRGEQYF
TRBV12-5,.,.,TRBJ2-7,TGTGCTAGTGGTTTAGCTCGAGCCTACGAGCAGTACTTC,CASGLARAYEQYF
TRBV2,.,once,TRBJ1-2,TGTGCCAGCAGTGAAAAATCAATTCGACAGGACCCTAGTGGCTACACCTTC,CASSEKSIRQDPSGYTF
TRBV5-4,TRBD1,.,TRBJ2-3,TGTGCCAGCAGCTCCTTGGACAGGACAACAGATACGCAGTATTTT,CASSSLDRTTDTQYF
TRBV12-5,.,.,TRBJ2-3,TGTGCTAGTGGGCCGTCCGGGGGCACAGATACGCAGTATTTT,CASGPSGGTDTQYF
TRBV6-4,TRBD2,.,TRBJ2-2,TGTGCCAGCAGTGACTCCTTCCAGGCGGGGGGACCATCCGGGGAGCTGTTTTTT,CASSDSFQAGGPSGELFF
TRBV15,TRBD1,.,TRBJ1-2,TGTGCCACCAGCAGAGATAGGGGACAGGCCTCTGGCTACACCTTC,CATSRDRGQASGYTF
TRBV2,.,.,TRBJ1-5,TGTGCCAGCAGTGACTGGCCAGGGAACAATCAGCCCCAGCATTTT,CASSDWPGNNQPQHF
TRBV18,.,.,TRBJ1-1,TGTGCCAGCTCACCACTCGGTGCCGCCGCGACTGAAGCTTTCTTT,CASSPLGAAATEAFF
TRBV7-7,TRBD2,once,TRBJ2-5,TGTGCCAGCAGTTATAGCGGGGTACAGGGAGAGACCCAGTACTTC,CASSYSGVQGETQYF
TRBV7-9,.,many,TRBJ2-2,TGTGCCAGCAGCTTAGGGTCCGGGAGCCTAGGGGAGCTGTTTTTT,CASSLGSGSLGELFF
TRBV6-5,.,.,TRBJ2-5,TGTGCCAGCCGGGGGTACCAAGAGACCCAGTACTTC,CASRGYQETQYF
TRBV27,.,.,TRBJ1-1,TGTGCCAGCAGGACGGGGGAGGGCACTGAAGCTTTCTTT,CASRTGEGTEAFF
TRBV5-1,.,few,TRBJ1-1,TGCGCCAGCAGCCCCGGGACACACACTGAAGCTTTCTTT,CASSPGTHTEAFF
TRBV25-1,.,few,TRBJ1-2,TGTGCCAGTCGTGAGAACGGGAGGGCGGGTGGCTACACCTTC,CASRENGRAGGYTF
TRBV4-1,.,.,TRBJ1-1,TGCGCCACCTGGAGCGGCAGCCTGAACACTGAAGCTTTCTTT,CATWSGSLNTEAFF
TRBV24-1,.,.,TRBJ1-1,TGTGCCACCAGTGATTTGTCCATGACTGAAGCTTTCTTT,CATSDLSMTEAFF
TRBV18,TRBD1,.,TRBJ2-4,TGTGCCAGCTCACTTTGGGACAGCGAGGGGGACATTCAGTACTTC,CASSLWDSEGDIQYF
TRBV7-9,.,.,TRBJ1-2,TGTGCCAGCAGTCCCCAGGGAAATGGCTACACCTTC,CASSPQGNGYTF
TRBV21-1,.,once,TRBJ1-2,TGTGCCAGCAGCAAACCAAGACAGGGATCGTGTAATCGGGATGGCTACACCTTC,CASSKPRQGSCNRDGYTF
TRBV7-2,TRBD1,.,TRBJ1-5,TGTGCCAGCAGCTTAGAAGGGACAGGGGTGCGGGATTATCAGCCCCAGCATTTT,CASSLEGTGVRDYQPQHF
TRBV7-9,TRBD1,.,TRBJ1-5,TGTGCCAGCAGCATCCAAGGGACAGGGGATCAGCCCCAGCATTTT,CASSIQGTGDQPQHF
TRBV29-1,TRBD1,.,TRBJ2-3,TGCAGCGTTGATAGCCGGGACAGGGTGCCGGGAGATACGCAGTATTTT,CSVDSRDRVPGDTQYF
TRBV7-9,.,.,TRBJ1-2,TGTGCCAGCAGCTTAGCCGGGATCCCCCGGGAGGCTAACTATGGCTACACCTTC,CASSLAGIPREANYGYTF